This T cell receptor beta chain was obtained from a study of T-cell memory formation after mild COVID-19. The study's findings and limits: Of the contracting clones, CD4+ ones lay mainly in CM and EM, and CD8+ ones in EMRA.

TCRdb re-called the 5' RACE reads with MiXCR, one entry per CDR3 protein. In the table there are around 150,000 distinct CDR3 sequences, around 13% of which are singletons. In its sample, this clonotype was seen a few times. Its antigen is unidentified. This CDR3 has 13 residues. The germline V gene encodes CDR1 SGHKS and CDR2 YYEKEE (reference sequence). The V and J ends lost 1 base and 4 bases respectively, with 8 bases between them. V and J are TRBV5-5 and TRBJ1-1, with unresolved D. The sample comprised PBMCs or a T cell subset sorted from them (not recorded which). The receptor's source is an adult woman who had mild COVID-19 (a few samples of this study predate the infection). Cell type and time point are not known. CDR3 nucleotides: TGTGCCAGCAGCTTGAGCCGGGCCACTGAAGCTTTCTTT. This gives the protein CASSLSRATEAFF.